Listed here is a single T cell receptor (beta chain). This clone was seen just once. Its specific antigen is unknown. Base quality data are lacking; no much larger clone is found one base away. The data originate from a study of blood T cell repertoires in COVID-19 (dated by TCRdb to about 2020). Regarding the complete study: Samples covering the acute and convalescent phases of COVID-19 were provided by collaborators in the United States, Italy and Spain. The repertoires were released in a freely available public database meant as a resource for research on the immune response to SARS-CoV-2. The samples were drawn from two sources: the first 160 participants of the ongoing ImmuneRACE study, and 1,200 or so subjects contributed by 6 global collaborators. The material from the prospective study consisted of cDNA or gDNA derived from T cells, B-cell-depleted T cells, or PBMCs. HLA class I and class II types, where available, came from metadata supplied by the sample provider rather than from assay-based typing. A de-identified subject ID, COVID-19 status, age in years and sex were almost always included in the sample metadata. Deeply sampled blood TCRbeta repertoires from subjects exposed to, actively infected with, or recovered from COVID-19 were included in the dataset. Study-wide findings and limitations: Clinical and demographic metadata were provided uncurated, with the amount varying by source and participant.

Whole blood was collected in K2EDTA tubes by collaborating institutions according to the institutions' own protocols. For TCRbeta analysis, collaborators shipped samples in one of three forms: frozen whole blood, isolated PBMCs, or DNA extracted from either of those sample types. TCRbeta CDR3 regions were amplified from genomic DNA using the immunoSEQ Assay, a bias-controlled multiplex PCR. As for how the authors treated the data: Within the assay, amplification of reference gene primers was used to estimate how many nucleated cells each sample contained. To quantify the absolute abundance of each unique TCRbeta CDR3 rearrangement, sequence reads were collapsed and filtered. For each sample, productive Simpson clonality was calculated by taking the square root of Simpson's diversity index across productive rearrangements. What TCRdb holds here is the immuneACCESS table cut down to in-frame rearrangements. Part of the clones is not present; checked against another copy, under half of the missing clones reflect an unresolved V gene, and the others are unexplained. That table supplies the V and J calls and clone size; D and trimming were determined from the DNA. The sample profile shows hundreds of thousands of clones; approximately 91% of them were found once. The ten largest make up 0.65% to 0.95% of the sample.

There are 14 amino acids in the CDR3, from cysteine to phenylalanine inclusive. Just CDR3 DNA is preserved here, 42 bases in frame from base 1. V is cut by 3 bases and J by 7 bases, and the space between the germline ends is 10 bases. As encoded in the germline V gene, CDR1 is SGHTA while CDR2 is FQGNSA. Sequenced material: peripheral blood. The receptor's source is a woman younger than 45 with acute or convalescent COVID-19. The chain is made from TRBV7-2 and TRBJ1-6; the best D guess is TRBD1, with 6 bases matching. The nucleotide sequence reads TGTGCCAGCAGCTTTCAAGGGGGAAATTCACCCCTCCACTTT. Translated, it reads CASSFQGGNSPLHF.